One T cell receptor beta chain is described in this entry. The authors' processing: For nucleated cells, counts were estimated from reference gene primer amplification. Here immunoSEQ multiplex PCR was the method, and the copy in TCRdb shows in-frame clones only, minus some. From that table come the V and J calls and clone size; the DNA was used to work out D and trimming. The sample consists of roughly 160,000 clones, around 83% of them appearing once. This record comes from a study of blood T cell repertoires in COVID-19. Study-wide context: The United States, Italy and Spain were the sources of the acute and convalescent COVID-19 samples. T cells, B-cell-depleted T cells, or PBMCs supplied cDNA or gDNA.

V was clipped by 6 bases and J by 8 bases; unmatched bases: 9. The CDR3 length is 13 residues. Germline CDR1 is LGHDT and CDR2 is YNNKEL (reference sequence). The rearrangement uses TRBV3-1 (or the pseudogene TRBV3-2) and TRBJ2-5; 7 bases are a match to TRBD2. The receptor was isolated from a man in his fifties or sixties with active or convalescent COVID-19. The specimen was peripheral blood. CDR3 coding DNA: TGTGCCAGCAGTCTTCCTAGCGGCCCTACCCAGTACTTC. Protein: CASSLPSGPTQYF.